Listed below are T cell receptor beta chains from one sample, sequenced in a study of persistence of HIV-infected CD4 T cells. The antigens for these receptors are not known. The protocol was immunoSEQ multiplex PCR, while the TCRdb copy is restricted to in-frame clones and leaves out a portion. The table has roughly 35,000 clones, roughly 89% seen once. The sequencing used CD4+ T cells sorted from PBMCs after 18-hour stimulation, collected from a patient who received antiretroviral therapy. These receptors were taken from an adult man with HIV who was CMV-seropositive. CDR3s include the opening cysteine and the closing phenylalanine or tryptophan. The D gene is left open where the match is weak. Only some rows state a clone size, as once, few, many or a class for expanded clones.

J: TRBJ2-3
size: -
D: -
V: TRBV6-5
DNA: TGTGCCAGCAGGCAAGGATACCTGGATACGCAGTATTTT
CDR3: CASRQGYLDTQYF

J: TRBJ2-2
size: -
D: -
V: TRBV6-1
DNA: TGTGCCAGCAGTGAGGGGTCCGGGCGGACCGGGGAGCTGTTTTTT
CDR3: CASSEGSGRTGELFF

J: TRBJ2-2
size: -
D: TRBD1
V: TRBV9
DNA: TGTGCCAGCAGCGGGGCCCTTTCACAGGGGGCCACCGGGGAGCTGTTTTTT
CDR3: CASSGALSQGATGELFF

J: TRBJ2-2
size: -
D: -
V: TRBV7-2
DNA: TGTGCCAGCACCCGTCTTGGACAGAACACCGGGGAGCTGTTTTTT
CDR3: CASTRLGQNTGELFF

J: TRBJ1-1
size: -
D: TRBD1
V: TRBV6-5
DNA: TGTGCCAGCAGTTACTCGCTACAGGGGGGGAACACTGAAGCTTTCTTT
CDR3: CASSYSLQGGNTEAFF

J: TRBJ2-3
size: -
D: -
V: TRBV18
DNA: TGTGCCAGCTCGGTAGCCTCTAGCACAGATACGCAGTATTTT
CDR3: CASSVASSTDTQYF

J: TRBJ2-5
size: -
D: -
V: TRBV6-5
DNA: TGTGCCAGCACCCACGGGGGAGAGACCCAGTACTTC
CDR3: CASTHGGETQYF

J: TRBJ1-2
size: few
D: TRBD1
V: TRBV4-2
DNA: TGTGCCAGCAGCCAAGGGGGAGGGGGCTTCTATGGCTACACCTTC
CDR3: CASSQGGGGFYGYTF

J: TRBJ2-3
size: few
D: TRBD2
V: TRBV10-3
DNA: TGTGCCATCAGCCGCGGGGGGGCAGGCACAGATACGCAGTATTTT
CDR3: CAISRGGAGTDTQYF

J: TRBJ1-1
size: once
D: -
V: TRBV10-2
DNA: TGCGCCAGCAGACCATTACAGAACACTGAAGCTTTCTTT
CDR3: CASRPLQNTEAFF

J: TRBJ2-5
size: -
D: TRBD1
V: TRBV9
DNA: TGTGCCAGCAGCGTAGATGGGACAGGGGTTGGGGAGACCCAGTACTTC
CDR3: CASSVDGTGVGETQYF

J: TRBJ1-1
size: -
D: TRBD1
V: TRBV10-3
DNA: TGTGCCATTAGACAGGGGGCGTCCACTGAAGCTTTCTTT
CDR3: CAIRQGASTEAFF

J: TRBJ2-3
size: -
D: -
V: TRBV6-6
DNA: TGTGCCAGCAGTTACGGGGCGGATCGCACAGATACGCAGTATTTT
CDR3: CASSYGADRTDTQYF

J: TRBJ1-2
size: -
D: -
V: TRBV9
DNA: TGTGCCAGCAGCGTGGAAACAGGGAACTATGGCTACACCTTC
CDR3: CASSVETGNYGYTF

J: TRBJ2-3
size: -
D: TRBD2
V: TRBV20-1
DNA: TGCAGTGCTAGTTCGGGACTAGCGGGAAGGGGGCGGGCAGATACGCAGTATTTT
CDR3: CSASSGLAGRGRADTQYF

J: TRBJ1-5
size: -
D: -
V: TRBV6-2/TRBV6-3
DNA: TGTGCCAGCAGCCAGGGTGGCCAGCCCCAGCATTTT
CDR3: CASSQGGQPQHF

J: TRBJ2-1
size: few
D: TRBD2
V: TRBV5-1
DNA: TGCGCCAGCAGCTTGAGGACGGGAGGATCCTACAATGAGCAGTTCTTC
CDR3: CASSLRTGGSYNEQFF

J: TRBJ1-1
size: -
D: -
V: TRBV18
DNA: TGTGCCAGCTCACCAGGGGCGGACACTGAAGCTTTCTTT
CDR3: CASSPGADTEAFF

J: TRBJ2-3
size: -
D: -
V: TRBV4-1
DNA: TGCGCCAGCAGCCAGGGACCTAGCACGCCTAGCACAGATACGCAGTATTTT
CDR3: CASSQGPSTPSTDTQYF

J: TRBJ1-1
size: -
D: -
V: TRBV14
DNA: TGTGCCAGCAGCCGGGGAGGGAGGAACACTGAAGCTTTCTTT
CDR3: CASSRGGRNTEAFF

J: TRBJ2-5
size: -
D: TRBD2
V: TRBV27
DNA: TGTGCCAGCAGTTCCCTACGACTAGCGGGAGGGCCCGAGACCCAGTACTTC
CDR3: CASSSLRLAGGPETQYF

J: TRBJ2-4
size: -
D: -
V: TRBV3-1/TRBV3-2
DNA: TGTGCCAGCAGCCAAGAATCGGTTGACGGCAAAAACATTCAGTACTTC
CDR3: CASSQESVDGKNIQYF

J: TRBJ1-2
size: -
D: -
V: TRBV3-1/TRBV3-2
DNA: TGTGCCAGCAGGGGGACTTATGGCTACACCTTC
CDR3: CASRGTYGYTF

J: TRBJ1-2
size: once
D: -
V: TRBV6-1
DNA: TGTGCCAGCAGTGAAGCGCAGGGGAGGGTGGGCTACACCTTC
CDR3: CASSEAQGRVGYTF

J: TRBJ2-7
size: once
D: -
V: TRBV7-8
DNA: TGTGCCAGCAGCTTAGTTGTGTCCTCCTACGAGCAGTACTTC
CDR3: CASSLVVSSYEQYF

J: TRBJ2-7
size: -
D: -
V: TRBV4-3
DNA: TGCGCCAGCAGCCAAGGTGGTGGGGGAGGCTACGAGCAGTACTTC
CDR3: CASSQGGGGGYEQYF

J: TRBJ2-2
size: -
D: TRBD1
V: TRBV6-6
DNA: TGTGCCAGCAGTTACGGGACAGCCGGGGAGCTGTTTTTT
CDR3: CASSYGTAGELFF

J: TRBJ1-1
size: -
D: TRBD1
V: TRBV27
DNA: TGTGCCAGCAGTCCTCGACAGGGGAACACTGAAGCTTTCTTT
CDR3: CASSPRQGNTEAFF